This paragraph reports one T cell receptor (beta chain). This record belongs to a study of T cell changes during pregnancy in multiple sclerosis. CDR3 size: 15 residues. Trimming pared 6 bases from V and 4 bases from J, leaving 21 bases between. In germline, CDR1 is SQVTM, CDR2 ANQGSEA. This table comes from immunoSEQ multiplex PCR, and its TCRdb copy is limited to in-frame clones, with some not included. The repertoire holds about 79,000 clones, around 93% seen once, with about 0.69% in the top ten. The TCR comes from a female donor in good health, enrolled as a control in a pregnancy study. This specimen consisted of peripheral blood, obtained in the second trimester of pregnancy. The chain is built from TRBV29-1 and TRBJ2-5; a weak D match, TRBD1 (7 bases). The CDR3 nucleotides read TGCAGCGTCGTGGGGCAGGGGGGAGGTGGAGAGACCCAGTACTTC. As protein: CSVVGQGGGGETQYF.